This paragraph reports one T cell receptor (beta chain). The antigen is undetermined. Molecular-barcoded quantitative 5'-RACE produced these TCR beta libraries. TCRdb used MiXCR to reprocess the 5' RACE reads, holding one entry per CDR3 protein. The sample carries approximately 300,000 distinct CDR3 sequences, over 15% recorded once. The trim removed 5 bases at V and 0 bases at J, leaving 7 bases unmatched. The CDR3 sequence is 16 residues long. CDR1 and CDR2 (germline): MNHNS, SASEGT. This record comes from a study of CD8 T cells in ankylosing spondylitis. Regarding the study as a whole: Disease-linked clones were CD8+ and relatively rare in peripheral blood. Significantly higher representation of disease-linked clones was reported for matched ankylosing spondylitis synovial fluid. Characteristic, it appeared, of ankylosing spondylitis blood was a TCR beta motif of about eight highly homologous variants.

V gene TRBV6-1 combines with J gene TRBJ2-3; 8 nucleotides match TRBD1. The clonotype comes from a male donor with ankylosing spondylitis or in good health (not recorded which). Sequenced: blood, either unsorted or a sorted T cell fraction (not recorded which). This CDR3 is CASSQSDRESTDTQYF. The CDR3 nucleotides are TGTGCCAGCAGTCAATCGGACAGGGAAAGCACAGATACGCAGTATTTT.